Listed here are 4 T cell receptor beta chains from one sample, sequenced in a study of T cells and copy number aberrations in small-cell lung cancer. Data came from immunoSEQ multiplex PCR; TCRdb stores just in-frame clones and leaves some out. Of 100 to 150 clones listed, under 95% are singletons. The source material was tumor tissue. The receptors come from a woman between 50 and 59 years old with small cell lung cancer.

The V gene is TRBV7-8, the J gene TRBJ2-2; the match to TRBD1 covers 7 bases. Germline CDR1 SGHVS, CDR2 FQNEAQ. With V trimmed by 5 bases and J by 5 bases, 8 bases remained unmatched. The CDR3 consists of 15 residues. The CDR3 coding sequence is TGTGCCAGCAGCCACCGGGACAGCACAACCGGGGAGCTGTTTTTT. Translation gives CASSHRDSTTGELFF.

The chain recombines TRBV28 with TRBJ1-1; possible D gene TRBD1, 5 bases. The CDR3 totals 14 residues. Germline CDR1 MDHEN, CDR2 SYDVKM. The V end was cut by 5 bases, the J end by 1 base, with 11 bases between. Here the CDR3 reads CASSGGGPNTEAFF. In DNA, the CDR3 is TGTGCCAGCAGTGGTGGGGGTCCGAACACTGAAGCTTTCTTT.

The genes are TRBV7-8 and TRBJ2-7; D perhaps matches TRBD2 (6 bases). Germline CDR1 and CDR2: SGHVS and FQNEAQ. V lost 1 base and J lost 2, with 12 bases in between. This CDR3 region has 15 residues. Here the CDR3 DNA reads TGTGCCAGCAGCTTAGGACGCGGAGGGCCCTACGAGCAGTACTTC. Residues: CASSLGRGGPYEQYF.

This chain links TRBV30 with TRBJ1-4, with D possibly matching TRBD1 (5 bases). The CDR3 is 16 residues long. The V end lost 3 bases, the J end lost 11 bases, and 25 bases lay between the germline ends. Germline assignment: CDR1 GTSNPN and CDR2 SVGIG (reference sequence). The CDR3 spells CAWRGGAGTTPKKLFF. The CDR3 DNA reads TGTGCCTGGAGGGGGGGAGCGGGGACTACGCCGAAGAAACTGTTTTTT.